This TCR beta chain emerged from a study of T cells after yellow fever vaccination. V lost 2 bases, J lost 4 bases, and 3 bases lay in between. CDR3 length: 11 residues. CDR1 is SEHNR and CDR2 is FQNEAQ in the germline V gene (reference sequence). This clonotype was counted only a few times. TCRdb reanalysed the 5' RACE reads using MiXCR and keeps one entry per CDR3 protein. Of 300,000 to 350,000 distinct CDR3 sequences in the sample, 8% to 9.5% are singletons; the top ten hold 17%. The chain uses TRBV7-9 and TRBJ2-7; D is uncertain. This specimen consisted of PBMCs, obtained around 45 days after the first yellow fever vaccination. This clonotype was obtained from a man in his late teens or twenties who received the YFV17D yellow fever vaccine. In DNA, the CDR3 is TGTGCCAGCAGCTTACAGTACGAGCAGTACTTC. It yields the protein CASSLQYEQYF.